This T cell receptor (beta chain) was sequenced during a study of T-cell reconstitution after alpha-beta-depleted transplantation in children. The CDR3 loop spans 14 amino acids. Germline CDR1 SGHVS, CDR2 FQNEAQ. V lost 5 bases, J lost 5 bases, and 8 bases stayed unmatched. Using unique molecular identifiers, the investigators prepared the TCRbeta library. One entry per CDR3 protein, called by TCRdb with MiXCR from the PCR reads. This table has roughly 610,000 distinct CDR3 sequences, 10% to 13% appearing once. This material consisted of PBMCs from the stem cell graft donor, taken from the stem cell graft. The chain employs TRBV7-8 and TRBJ1-1; 7 bases are a match to TRBD1. The source of this sequence is a human donor who donated a stem cell graft to a child with acute myeloid leukemia. CDR3 protein: CASSDPGGGTEAFF. In DNA, the CDR3 is TGTGCCAGCAGCGACCCAGGGGGGGGGACTGAAGCTTTCTTT.